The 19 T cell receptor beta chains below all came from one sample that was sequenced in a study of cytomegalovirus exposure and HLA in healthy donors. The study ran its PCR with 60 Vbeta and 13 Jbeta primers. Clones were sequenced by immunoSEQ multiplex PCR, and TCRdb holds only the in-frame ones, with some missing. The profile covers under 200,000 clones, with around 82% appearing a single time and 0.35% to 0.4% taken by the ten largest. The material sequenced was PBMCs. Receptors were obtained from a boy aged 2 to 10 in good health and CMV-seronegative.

The CDR3 sequence is CASSPSGGASSYEQYF. In DNA, the CDR3 is TGTGCCAGCAGCCCGAGTGGGGGGGCCAGCTCCTACGAGCAGTACTTC. The chain recombines TRBV7-9 with TRBJ2-7, with a possible D match to TRBD2 (7 bases). The CDR3 is made up of 16 amino acids. V was shortened by 5 bases and J by 0 bases, with 17 bases between the two germline ends. From germline, CDR1 is SEHNR and CDR2 FQNEAQ (reference sequence).

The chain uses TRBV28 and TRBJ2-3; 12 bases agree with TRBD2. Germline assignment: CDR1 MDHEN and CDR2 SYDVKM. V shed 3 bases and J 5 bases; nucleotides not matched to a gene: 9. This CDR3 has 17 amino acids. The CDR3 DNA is TGTGCCAGCAGTTTGCCGGGTTCTAGCGGGAGGGGAGATACGCAGTATTTT. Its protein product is CASSLPGSSGRGDTQYF.

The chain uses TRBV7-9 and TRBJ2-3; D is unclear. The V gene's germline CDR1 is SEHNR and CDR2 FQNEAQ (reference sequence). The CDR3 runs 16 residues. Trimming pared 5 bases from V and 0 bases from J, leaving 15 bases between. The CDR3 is CASSPLVDSSTDTQYF. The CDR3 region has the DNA TGTGCCAGCAGCCCCCTGGTAGATTCTAGCACAGATACGCAGTATTTT. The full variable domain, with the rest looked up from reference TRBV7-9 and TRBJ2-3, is DTGVSQNPRHKITKRGQNVTFRCDPISEHNRLYWYRQTLGQGPEFLTYFQNEAQLEKSRLLSDRFSAERPKGSFSTLEIQRTEQGDSAMYLCASSPLVDSSTDTQYFGPGTRLTVL.

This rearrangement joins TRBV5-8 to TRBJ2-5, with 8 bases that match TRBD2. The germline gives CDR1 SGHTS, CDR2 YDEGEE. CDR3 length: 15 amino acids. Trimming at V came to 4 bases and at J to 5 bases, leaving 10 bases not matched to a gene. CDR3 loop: CASSRTSSFFETQYF. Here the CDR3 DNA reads TGTGCCAGCAGCCGGACTAGCTCCTTTTTTGAGACCCAGTACTTC. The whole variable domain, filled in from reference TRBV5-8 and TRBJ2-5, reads EAGVTQSPTHLIKTRGQQATLRCSPISGHTSVYWYQQALGLGLQFLLWYDEGEERNRGNFPPRFSGRQFPNYSSELNVNALELEDSALYLCASSRTSSFFETQYFGPGTRLLVL.

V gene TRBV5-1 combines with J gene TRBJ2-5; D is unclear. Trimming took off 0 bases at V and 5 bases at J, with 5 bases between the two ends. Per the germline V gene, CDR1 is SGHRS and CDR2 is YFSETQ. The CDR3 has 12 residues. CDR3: CASSLGRETQYF. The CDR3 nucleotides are TGCGCCAGCAGCTTGGGCCGGGAGACCCAGTACTTC.

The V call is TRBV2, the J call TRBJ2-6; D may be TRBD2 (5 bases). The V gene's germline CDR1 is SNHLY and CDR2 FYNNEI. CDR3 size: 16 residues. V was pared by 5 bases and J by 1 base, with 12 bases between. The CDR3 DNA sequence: TGTGCCAGCAGTTCTTCCCGGGGTTCTGGGGCCAACGTCCTGACTTTC. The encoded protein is CASSSSRGSGANVLTF.

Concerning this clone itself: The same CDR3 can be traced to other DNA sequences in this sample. In DNA form, the CDR3 reads TGTGCCAGCGGGACAGGGGCCTCCTACGAGCAGTACTTC. Residues: CASGTGASYEQYF. This chain connects TRBV28 to TRBJ2-7, with 10 bases fitting TRBD1. Germline trimming cut 8 bases from V and 0 bases from J; bases unmatched to any gene: 1. Germline-derived CDR1 and CDR2 are MDHEN and SYDVKM. This CDR3 has 13 amino acids.

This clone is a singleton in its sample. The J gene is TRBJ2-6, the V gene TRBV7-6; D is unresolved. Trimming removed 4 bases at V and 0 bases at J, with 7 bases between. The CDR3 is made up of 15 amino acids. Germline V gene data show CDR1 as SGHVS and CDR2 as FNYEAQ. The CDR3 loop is CASSSPLSGANVLTF. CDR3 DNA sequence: TGTGCCAGCAGCTCCCCCCTCTCTGGGGCCAACGTCCTGACTTTC. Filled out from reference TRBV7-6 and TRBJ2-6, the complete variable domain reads GAGVSQSPRYKVTKRGQDVALRCDPISGHVSLYWYRQALGQGPEFLTYFNYEAQQDKSGLPNDRFSAERPEGSISTLTIQRTEQRDSAMYRCASSSPLSGANVLTFGAGSRLTVL.

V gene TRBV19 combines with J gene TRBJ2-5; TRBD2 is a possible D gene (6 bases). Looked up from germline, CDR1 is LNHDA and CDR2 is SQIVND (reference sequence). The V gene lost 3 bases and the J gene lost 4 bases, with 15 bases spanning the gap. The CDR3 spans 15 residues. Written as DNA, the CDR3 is TGTGCCAGTAGTATCCCCGGGGAGGTAGTAGAGACCCAGTACTTC. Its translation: CASSIPGEVVETQYF.

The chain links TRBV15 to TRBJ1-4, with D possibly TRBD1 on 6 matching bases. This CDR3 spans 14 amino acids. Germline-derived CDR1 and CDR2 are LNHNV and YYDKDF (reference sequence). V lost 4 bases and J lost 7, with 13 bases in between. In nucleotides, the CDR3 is TGTGCCACCAGCATAGGGACATACGGTGAAAAACTGTTTTTT. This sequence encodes CATSIGTYGEKLFF.

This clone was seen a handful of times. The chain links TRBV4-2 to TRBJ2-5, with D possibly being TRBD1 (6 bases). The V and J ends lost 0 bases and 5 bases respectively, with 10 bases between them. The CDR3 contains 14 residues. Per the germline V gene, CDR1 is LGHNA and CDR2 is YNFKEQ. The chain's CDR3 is CASSQDTRGETQYF. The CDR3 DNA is TGTGCCAGCAGCCAAGATACCAGGGGTGAGACCCAGTACTTC.

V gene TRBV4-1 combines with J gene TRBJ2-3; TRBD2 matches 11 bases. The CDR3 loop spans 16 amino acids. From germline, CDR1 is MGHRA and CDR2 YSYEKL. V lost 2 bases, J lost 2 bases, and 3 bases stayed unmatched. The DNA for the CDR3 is TGCGCCAGCAGCCAACAGACTAGCGGGGTCACAGATACGCAGTATTTT. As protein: CASSQQTSGVTDTQYF.

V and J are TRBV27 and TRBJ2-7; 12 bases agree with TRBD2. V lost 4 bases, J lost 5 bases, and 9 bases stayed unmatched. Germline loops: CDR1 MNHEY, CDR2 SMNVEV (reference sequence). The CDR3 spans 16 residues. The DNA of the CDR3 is TGTGCCAGCAGTTGGACTAGCGGGAACAGAGGGAACGAGCAGTACTTC. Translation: CASSWTSGNRGNEQYF.

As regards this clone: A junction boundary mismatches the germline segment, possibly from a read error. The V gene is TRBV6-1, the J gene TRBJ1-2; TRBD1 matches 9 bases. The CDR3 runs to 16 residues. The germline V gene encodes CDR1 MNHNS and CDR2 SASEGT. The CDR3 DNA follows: TGTGCCAGCAGTGAAGTCACAGGGGGCAGTGGCTATGGCTGCACCTTC. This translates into CASSEVTGGSGYGCTF.

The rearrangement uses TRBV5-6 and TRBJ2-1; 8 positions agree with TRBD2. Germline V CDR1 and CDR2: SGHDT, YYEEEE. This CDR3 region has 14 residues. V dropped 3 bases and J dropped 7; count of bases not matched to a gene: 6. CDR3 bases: TGTGCCAGCAGCTGGGAAGCGGGAGTTAATGAGCAGTTCTTC. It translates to CASSWEAGVNEQFF.

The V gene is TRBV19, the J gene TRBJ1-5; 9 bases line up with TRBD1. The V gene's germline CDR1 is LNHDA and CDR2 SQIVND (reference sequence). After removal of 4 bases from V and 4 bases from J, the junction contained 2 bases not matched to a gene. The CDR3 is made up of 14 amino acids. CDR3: CASSRDRANQPQHF. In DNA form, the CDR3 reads TGTGCCAGTAGTAGGGACAGGGCGAATCAGCCCCAGCATTTT.

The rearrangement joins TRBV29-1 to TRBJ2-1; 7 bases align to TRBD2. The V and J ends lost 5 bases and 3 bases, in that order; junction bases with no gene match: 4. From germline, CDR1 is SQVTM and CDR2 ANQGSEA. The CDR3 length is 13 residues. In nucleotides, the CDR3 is TGCAGCGTTCGACTAGCAATCTACAATGAGCAGTTCTTC. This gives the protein CSVRLAIYNEQFF.

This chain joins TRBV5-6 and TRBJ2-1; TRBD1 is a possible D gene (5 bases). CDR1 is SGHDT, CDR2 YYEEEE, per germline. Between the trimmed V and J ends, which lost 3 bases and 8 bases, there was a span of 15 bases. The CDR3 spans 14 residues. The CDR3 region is CASSSGLEGDEQFF. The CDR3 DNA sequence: TGTGCCAGCAGCTCGGGCCTCGAAGGGGATGAGCAGTTCTTC.

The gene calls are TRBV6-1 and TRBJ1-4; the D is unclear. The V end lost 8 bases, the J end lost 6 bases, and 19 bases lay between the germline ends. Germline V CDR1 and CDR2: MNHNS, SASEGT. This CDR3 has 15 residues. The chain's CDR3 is CASATRWLDYEKLFF. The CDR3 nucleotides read TGTGCCAGCGCTACCCGGTGGTTGGACTATGAAAAACTGTTTTTT.